Listed here is a single T cell receptor beta chain. What it recognizes is unknown. The CDR3 is 12 residues long. J was trimmed by 11 bases and V by 4 bases; bases with no gene match: 6. Germline CDR1 MNHEY, CDR2 SVGEGT. The data stem from a study of T cell responses to AZD1222 COVID-19 vaccine. Findings of the study overall: Spike-specific TCR breadth and depth grew following two AZD1222 doses. The study found vaccine-associated CD4 TCRs spanning spike, dominant at 160-218 and 743-854. AZD1222 recipients seropositive at baseline numbered only six or seven. Reportedly, close to half of spike-specific TCRs are directed against unmutated variant regions.

The data were produced by immunoSEQ multiplex PCR, yet TCRdb's version contains in-frame clones alone and is incomplete. The sample records fewer than 200,000 clones, around nine tenths being singletons. The sequence derives from an adult in good health. The sample in question was peripheral blood, obtained on day 0 of AZD1222 vaccination. The V call is TRBV6-2 or TRBV6-3, the J call TRBJ1-1, with 8 bases matching TRBD1. The CDR3 spells CASSSLDRVAFF. Written as DNA, the CDR3 is TGTGCCAGCAGTTCTCTGGACAGGGTTGCTTTCTTT.